This passage covers 20 T cell receptor beta chains from one sample sequenced in a study of T cell responses to AZD1222 COVID-19 vaccine. Generated by immunoSEQ multiplex PCR, the TCRdb table keeps only in-frame clones and is missing some. This table has roughly 140,000 clones, roughly 80% appearing once. The sequencing used peripheral blood, collected on day 0 of MenACWY control vaccination. The receptors shown here come from an adult in good health.

This rearrangement joins TRBV20-1 to TRBJ2-5; no clear D gene. V shed 3 bases and J shed 7 bases, with 9 bases lying between them. The germline V gene encodes CDR1 DFQATT and CDR2 SNEGSKA (reference sequence). The CDR3 totals 11 residues. The CDR3 DNA follows: TGCAGTGCTAGGGTCGAAGGGACCCAGTACTTC. Its protein product is CSARVEGTQYF.

This clone was counted a few times. Written as DNA, the CDR3 is TGTGCCAGCAGCTTATCCCAGGACCACGAGCAGTACTTC. Protein: CASSLSQDHEQYF. This chain links TRBV7-7 with TRBJ2-7; D is unresolved. The germline V gene has CDR1 SSHAT and CDR2 FNYEAQ (reference sequence). Trimming stripped 2 bases from V and 5 bases from J, with 10 bases between. This CDR3 has 13 residues.

V usage is TRBV4-1 and J usage is TRBJ1-1; TRBD1 is a possible D gene (5 bases). Germline V gene data show CDR1 as MGHRA and CDR2 as YSYEKL. This CDR3 is 15 amino acids long. The V and J ends lost 0 bases and 1 base respectively, with 9 bases between them. CDR3 residues: CASSQEAGENTEAFF. The CDR3 DNA sequence: TGCGCCAGCAGCCAAGAAGCGGGGGAGAACACTGAAGCTTTCTTT.

This chain links TRBV14 with TRBJ1-1; TRBD1 aligns across 11 bases. V lost 1 base and J lost 12; bases outside the gene matches: 10. The CDR3 has 15 residues. In germline, CDR1 is SGHDN, CDR2 FVKESK. The CDR3 reads CASSQVPGQGACSFF. The CDR3 nucleotides are TGTGCCAGCAGCCAAGTCCCTGGACAGGGGGCTTGTTCTTTCTTT.

This clone came up a few times. The chain links TRBV12-3 or TRBV12-4 to TRBJ1-6; D ambiguous. CDR3 length: 13 amino acids. The germline V and J ends were trimmed by 8 bases and 10 bases, with 15 bases remaining between them. In DNA, the CDR3 is TGTGCCAGCGGCAGCGGAACAGAATCACCCCTCCACTTT. This sequence encodes CASGSGTESPLHF.

The chain carries TRBV29-1 and TRBJ2-7; D remains ambiguous. The CDR3 runs 12 residues. CDR1 and CDR2 from the germline V gene are SQVTM and ANQGSEA. V was shortened by 8 bases and J by 4 bases, with 15 bases between the two germline ends. CDR3 nucleotides: TGCAGCCCTGCGGAACTTAGATACGAGCAGTACTTC. Protein: CSPAELRYEQYF.

The V call is TRBV12-3 or TRBV12-4, the J call TRBJ1-2; perhaps TRBD1 as D (5 bases). The germline V and J ends were trimmed by 1 base and 4 bases, with 7 bases remaining between them. This CDR3 has 13 amino acids. DNA for the CDR3: TGTGCCAGCAGTTTAGGGGACGTCTATGGCTACACCTTC. Protein: CASSLGDVYGYTF.

This chain connects TRBV5-8 to TRBJ2-7, with TRBD1 identical over 9 bases. The CDR3 loop spans 14 amino acids. With V trimmed by 4 bases and J by 6 bases, 8 bases remained unmatched. CDR1 is SGHTS, CDR2 YDEGEE, per germline. The CDR3 DNA sequence: TGTGCCAGCAGCCCAAGGGACAGGGTTGCCGAGCAGTACGTC. Its translation: CASSPRDRVAEQYV.

The CDR3 nucleotides read TGTGCCAGCAGCGTAGCTACGAGACGGGACGAGACCCAGTACTTC. This gives the protein CASSVATRRDETQYF. The chain uses TRBV9 and TRBJ2-5; perhaps D is TRBD1 or TRBD2 (5 bases each). This CDR3 spans 15 amino acids. CDR1 and CDR2 from the germline V gene are SGDLS and YYNGEE. V lost 0 bases, J lost 5 bases, and 14 bases lay in between.

The CDR3 region has the DNA TGTGCCAGCAGCTTAACTGCTAGCGGGGATAGCACAGATACGCAGTATTTT. This translates into CASSLTASGDSTDTQYF. The gene calls are TRBV7-2 and TRBJ2-3; 9 bases are a match to TRBD2. Germline-derived CDR1 and CDR2 are SGHTA and FQGNSA. Trimming removed 2 bases from V and 0 bases from J; junction bases left unmatched: 6. This CDR3 is built from 17 residues.

In nucleotides, the CDR3 is TGTGCCAGCTCCTTAGGGTCGGGAAATCAGCCCCAGCATTTT. Its protein product is CASSLGSGNQPQHF. The V call is TRBV18, the J call TRBJ1-5; D call uncertain. Germline CDR1 is KGHSH and CDR2 is LQKENI. The V end was cut by 6 bases, the J end by 4 bases, with 13 bases between. This CDR3 spans 14 amino acids.

The chain uses TRBV28 and TRBJ1-4; no clear D. Germline V gene lookup returns CDR1 MDHEN and CDR2 SYDVKM. The CDR3 covers 17 residues. V dropped 5 bases and J dropped 7 bases, with 23 bases sitting between them. The CDR3 here is CASSPPVGGDGGEKLFF. In nucleotides, the CDR3 is TGTGCCAGCAGTCCGCCCGTCGGCGGCGACGGCGGTGAAAAACTGTTTTTT.

The V and J genes are TRBV2 and TRBJ2-7, with D tentatively TRBD1 or TRBD2 (5 bases each). Germline CDR1 is SNHLY and CDR2 is FYNNEI. CDR3 size: 13 residues. Trimming removed 7 bases at V and 5 bases at J, with 15 bases between. The CDR3 spells CASTEPGTDEQYF. DNA for the CDR3: TGTGCCAGCACTGAGCCAGGGACCGACGAGCAGTACTTC. The full variable domain, in which reference TRBV2 and TRBJ2-7 provide the parts outside the CDR3, is EPEVTQTPSHQVTQMGQEVILRCVPISNHLYFYWYRQILGQKVEFLVSFYNNEISEKSEIFDDQFSVERPDGSNFTLKIRSTKLEDSAMYFCASTEPGTDEQYFGPGTRLTVT.

The chain recombines TRBV6-5 with TRBJ2-3, with D uncertain. Per the germline V gene, CDR1 is MNHEY and CDR2 is SVGAGI. V was pared by 4 bases and J by 2 bases, with 13 bases between. The CDR3 is 15 amino acids. This chain's CDR3 is CASSSRHGVTDTQYF. CDR3 coding DNA: TGTGCCAGCAGTTCCCGCCATGGCGTCACAGATACGCAGTATTTT.

The gene calls are TRBV27 and TRBJ1-6, with D hard to call. From germline, CDR1 is MNHEY and CDR2 SMNVEV (reference sequence). This CDR3 has 12 residues. V was trimmed by 10 bases and J by 5 bases, leaving 9 bases between them. CDR3 nucleotide sequence: TGTGCCACCGGGGAGCATAATTCACCCCTCCACTTT. This encodes CATGEHNSPLHF.

The CDR3 nucleotides are TGTGCCACCAGCAGAGTCGGGACAGGCTACAATGAGCAGTTCTTC. It specifies CATSRVGTGYNEQFF. The rearrangement uses TRBV15 and TRBJ2-1; 8 bases are shared with TRBD1. Germline V lookup: CDR1 LNHNV, CDR2 YYDKDF (reference sequence). The V and J ends lost 1 base and 3 bases, in that order; junction bases with no gene match: 2. The CDR3 is made up of 15 amino acids.

The chain employs TRBV12-2 and TRBJ1-3. TRBV12-2 is described as a pseudogene. There are 16 residues in the CDR3. CDR3 sequence: CASRPRRAVRGNTIYF. The CDR3 DNA reads as TGTGCAAGTCGCCCGCGAAGGGCCGTTCGTGGAAACACCATATATTTT.

V usage is TRBV7-2 and J usage is TRBJ2-3, with D tentatively TRBD1 (6 bases). The ends were cut back, 0 bases at V and 4 bases at J, with 14 bases in the middle. The germline CDR1 and CDR2 sequences are SGHTA and FQGNSA. The CDR3 runs to 16 residues. This CDR3 reads CASSLARTEGPDTQYF. The CDR3, as DNA: TGTGCCAGCAGCTTAGCGAGGACAGAGGGTCCAGATACGCAGTATTTT.

Only one count was recorded for this clone. The identical CDR3 is also encoded by other nucleotide sequences in the sample. The J gene is TRBJ1-3, the V gene TRBV3-1 (or the pseudogene TRBV3-2), with D possibly TRBD1 on 6 matching bases. This CDR3 has 13 amino acids. Trimming pared 3 bases from V and 4 bases from J, leaving 7 bases between. Germline V gives CDR1 LGHDT, CDR2 YNNKEL (reference sequence). The CDR3 spells CASSQGQGNTIYF. CDR3 DNA: TGTGCCAGCAGCCAGGGACAAGGAAACACCATATATTTT.

V gene TRBV9 combines with J gene TRBJ2-2; maybe TRBD1 (5 bases). The CDR3 length is 14 residues. Trimming left V 4 bases short and J 3 bases short, with 10 bases between. Germline V gene lookup returns CDR1 SGDLS and CDR2 YYNGEE. CDR3 in amino acids: CASSSRVDTGELFF. Here the CDR3 DNA reads TGTGCCAGCAGCTCCAGGGTGGACACCGGGGAGCTGTTTTTT.